A selection of T cell receptor beta chains follows, all from one sample in a study of siplizumab effects on memory and regulatory T cells. Assay used: immunoSEQ multiplex PCR; TCRdb lists only in-frame clones, some missing. The table includes around 86,000 clones, about 94% detected once. The sample was non-Treg CD4+ T cells sorted from blood. The receptors stem from a human donor in good health. CDR3s include the opening cysteine and the closing phenylalanine or tryptophan. Fields, in order: CDR3 protein, CDR3 DNA, D gene, clone size, J gene, V gene. D genes are given only for firm matches. A clone size is listed for some rows: how often the clone was seen (once, few, many), or a class if it is expanded.

CASSESLNLNGELFF	TGTGCCAGCAGTGAATCCCTCAACCTAAACGGGGAGCTGTTTTTT	NA	NA	TRBJ2-2	TRBV6-1
CASSQDPRTGGWRDETQYF	TGTGCCAGCAGCCAAGATCCGAGGACAGGGGGCTGGAGGGATGAGACCCAGTACTTC	TRBD1	NA	TRBJ2-5	TRBV14
CSVLDGTNYGYTF	TGCAGCGTTTTGGACGGAACTAACTATGGCTACACCTTC	NA	NA	TRBJ1-2	TRBV29-1
CASSFKQGAAGEETQYF	TGTGCCAGCAGTTTTAAACAGGGGGCCGCTGGAGAAGAGACCCAGTACTTC	TRBD1	once	TRBJ2-5	TRBV5-4
CASSQGLANRGSQHF	TGCGCCAGCAGCCAAGGGCTGGCCAATAGAGGATCCCAGCATTTT	NA	NA	TRBJ1-5	TRBV4-1
CASNLRWNTEAFF	TGTGCCAGCAACTTAAGGTGGAACACTGAAGCTTTCTTT	NA	NA	TRBJ1-1	TRBV2
CAWSQGVPRETQYF	TGTGCCTGGAGTCAAGGGGTCCCACGAGAGACCCAGTACTTC	NA	NA	TRBJ2-5	TRBV30
CASSEMARVADTQYF	TGTGCCAGCAGTGAAATGGCCAGGGTGGCAGATACGCAGTATTTT	NA	NA	TRBJ2-3	TRBV6-1
CASSERENSPLHF	TGTGCCAGCAGTGAAAGAGAAAATTCACCCCTCCACTTT	NA	NA	TRBJ1-6	TRBV6-1
CAWTIRTSGHPYEQYF	TGTGCCTGGACCATACGCACTAGCGGGCATCCCTACGAGCAGTACTTC	TRBD2	NA	TRBJ2-7	TRBV30
CASSDRGYYEQYF	TGTGCCAGCAGCGACAGGGGGTACTACGAGCAGTACTTC	TRBD1	once	TRBJ2-7	TRBV7-9
CASSLDASNQPQHF	TGTGCCAGCAGCTTGGATGCGAGCAATCAGCCCCAGCATTTT	NA	NA	TRBJ1-5	TRBV5-4
CASSLDHGEYYGYTF	TGTGCCAGCAGCTTAGATCACGGGGAATACTATGGCTACACCTTC	NA	NA	TRBJ1-2	TRBV11-2
CASSSTPGLAGHNEQFF	TGTGCCAGCAGTTCTACGCCGGGACTAGCGGGACACAATGAGCAGTTCTTC	TRBD2	NA	TRBJ2-1	TRBV27
CASSLGLAGGGETQYF	TGTGCCAGCAGCCTGGGACTAGCGGGAGGGGGGGAGACCCAGTACTTC	TRBD2	few	TRBJ2-5	TRBV2
CASSVAPGFQYEQYF	TGTGCCAGCAGCGTAGCTCCGGGATTTCAGTACGAGCAGTACTTC	NA	NA	TRBJ2-7	TRBV9
CACSGGGSYTF	TGTGCCTGCTCGGGAGGAGGCAGCTACACCTTC	NA	NA	TRBJ1-2	TRBV30
CASSTQNTNRGGELFF	TGTGCCAGCAGCACCCAGAACACTAATAGGGGCGGGGAGCTGTTTTTT	NA	NA	TRBJ2-2	TRBV9
CASSFGTPTYEQYF	TGCGCCAGCAGCTTCGGGACACCAACCTACGAGCAGTACTTC	NA	NA	TRBJ2-7	TRBV5-1
CASRGKVGETQYF	TGTGCCTCCCGGGGGAAGGTAGGAGAGACCCAGTACTTC	NA	once	TRBJ2-5	TRBV19
CASSLASRGNTGELFF	TGTGCCAGCAGCTTAGCGTCCAGGGGGAACACCGGGGAGCTGTTTTTT	NA	NA	TRBJ2-2	TRBV7-9
CASRKGTGNQPQHF	TGTGCCAGCAGGAAGGGTACGGGCAATCAGCCCCAGCATTTT	NA	NA	TRBJ1-5	TRBV6-6
CASSEFGGRGYNEQFF	TGTGCCAGCAGTGAATTTGGGGGGCGCGGCTACAATGAGCAGTTCTTC	NA	NA	TRBJ2-1	TRBV25-1
CASSPTGIFGNQPQHF	TGCGCCAGCAGCCCGACAGGGATATTCGGCAATCAGCCCCAGCATTTT	TRBD1	NA	TRBJ1-5	TRBV4-1
CAISESKDRGQYF	TGTGCCATCAGTGAGTCGAAGGACAGGGGCCAGTACTTC	TRBD1	NA	TRBJ2-7	TRBV10-3
CASSKGAGADSYNEQFF	TGTGCCAGCAGCAAAGGGGCAGGGGCGGACTCCTACAATGAGCAGTTCTTC	NA	once	TRBJ2-1	TRBV21-1
CASTLDGNTGELFF	TGTGCCAGCACCTTGGACGGTAACACCGGGGAGCTGTTTTTT	NA	NA	TRBJ2-2	TRBV7-9
CAWSVRGNQPQHF	TGTGCCTGGAGTGTACGGGGAAATCAGCCCCAGCATTTT	NA	NA	TRBJ1-5	TRBV30
CASYGGPGRLHF	TGTGCCAGCTATGGGGGGCCGGGTCGCCTCCACTTT	NA	NA	TRBJ1-6	TRBV25-1
CASSLPSQDPDF	TGTGCCAGCAGCTTACCGTCCCAAGACCCCGATTTT	NA	NA	TRBJ2-3	TRBV7-2
CASSRLTGSGNTIYF	TGTGCCAGCAGCCGATTGACGGGATCTGGAAACACCATATATTTT	NA	NA	TRBJ1-3	TRBV6-5
CASSMTSGAYVQYF	TGTGCCAGCAGCATGACTAGCGGAGCCTACGTGCAGTACTTC	TRBD2	once	TRBJ2-7	TRBV5-6
CASSSDRGYNEQFF	TGTGCCAGCAGCTCCGACAGGGGCTACAATGAGCAGTTCTTC	TRBD1	NA	TRBJ2-1	TRBV7-2
CASNPSKIGANTEAFF	TGTGCCAGCAATCCCTCTAAGATCGGGGCGAACACTGAAGCTTTCTTT	NA	once	TRBJ1-1	TRBV27
CASSLSSPLSLAGGQSLRNEQFF	TGCGCCAGCAGCCTCAGCTCACCACTTTCACTAGCGGGAGGGCAATCCTTACGCAATGAGCAGTTCTTC	TRBD2	NA	TRBJ2-1	TRBV5-1
CAWSIKETQYF	TGTGCCTGGAGCATTAAAGAGACCCAGTACTTC	NA	NA	TRBJ2-5	TRBV30
CAWSVLSGGAGETQYF	TGTGCCTGGAGTGTACTTAGCGGGGGGGCCGGGGAGACCCAGTACTTC	TRBD2	NA	TRBJ2-5	TRBV30
CATNGAIYNEQFF	TGTGCCACAAACGGGGCCATCTACAATGAGCAGTTCTTC	NA	NA	TRBJ2-1	TRBV18
CASSLQGARYGYTF	TGTGCCAGCAGCCTACAGGGTGCTCGGTATGGCTACACCTTC	NA	once	TRBJ1-2	TRBV5-6
CASSQDPTSGDNEQFF	TGCGCCAGCAGCCAAGATCCCACTAGCGGGGACAATGAGCAGTTCTTC	TRBD2	NA	TRBJ2-1	TRBV4-1
CASSLAESGGARETQYF	TGTGCCAGCAGCTTAGCGGAAAGCGGGGGGGCCCGGGAGACCCAGTACTTC	TRBD2	NA	TRBJ2-5	TRBV7-9
CATSRDFSGANVLTF	TGTGCCACCAGCAGAGACTTCTCTGGGGCCAACGTCCTGACTTTC	NA	once	TRBJ2-6	TRBV15
CASSSTSHTQYF	TGTGCCAGCAGCTCGACTAGCCATACGCAGTATTTT	TRBD2	NA	TRBJ2-3	TRBV5-6
CASSPKGGLTEKDTQYF	TGTGCCAGCAGCCCGAAGGGGGGCCTAACTGAGAAGGATACGCAGTATTTT	NA	few	TRBJ2-3	TRBV5-4
CASSRDPSGGATGELFF	TGCGCCAGCAGCCGGGACCCTAGCGGGGGGGCAACCGGGGAGCTGTTTTTT	TRBD2	once	TRBJ2-2	TRBV5-1
CASSPGGQRYEQYF	TGTGCCAGCAGCCCCGGGGGGCAACGATACGAGCAGTACTTC	NA	NA	TRBJ2-7	TRBV14
CASSPGLAGGDEQYF	TGCGCCAGCAGCCCAGGACTAGCGGGAGGCGACGAGCAGTACTTC	TRBD2	NA	TRBJ2-7	TRBV5-1
CASSLPVSRSEQYF	TGTGCCAGCAGCTTACCCGTTTCTAGGAGCGAGCAGTACTTC	NA	NA	TRBJ2-7	TRBV7-9
CAWSNPSSSYNEQFF	TGTGCCTGGAGTAACCCCTCTAGCTCCTACAATGAGCAGTTCTTC	NA	NA	TRBJ2-1	TRBV30
CASSSPPIHEQFF	TGCGCCAGCAGCTCCCCGCCCATCCATGAGCAGTTCTTC	NA	NA	TRBJ2-1	TRBV5-1
CASSLWTVGNYGYTF	TGCGCCAGCAGCTTATGGACAGTCGGTAACTATGGCTACACCTTC	NA	NA	TRBJ1-2	TRBV5-1
CASSITGGSGELFF	TGTGCCAGTAGCATAACAGGGGGATCCGGGGAGCTGTTTTTT	TRBD1	NA	TRBJ2-2	TRBV19
CASSLGDRVGEQFF	TGTGCCAGCAGCTTGGGGGACAGGGTCGGTGAGCAGTTCTTC	TRBD1	NA	TRBJ2-1	TRBV7-9
CASSRTGGQETQYF	TGTGCCAGCAGTCGAACAGGGGGTCAAGAGACCCAGTACTTC	TRBD1	NA	TRBJ2-5	TRBV5-6
CASSPRTSGVTDTQYF	TGTGCCAGCTCACCACGGACTAGCGGAGTCACAGATACGCAGTATTTT	TRBD2	NA	TRBJ2-3	TRBV18
CASSLRTDGYTF	TGTGCCAGCAGTCTACGGACAGATGGCTACACCTTC	NA	NA	TRBJ1-2	TRBV28